The 15 T cell receptor beta chains presented below share a single source sample, sequenced in a study of metastatic and nonmetastatic thyroid tumors. With MiXCR, TCRdb reprocessed the PCR reads. The table shows some 6,600 clones, with 35% occurring only once. No treatment of any kind had been given to any patient before thyroid surgery. The sample consisted of adjacent normal tissue. Source of these receptors: a female donor with papillary thyroid cancer or a benign thyroid nodule (not recorded which). Some clones in this sample may be carry-over from other donors' samples.

This clone was seen a few times. The V gene is TRBV6-5, the J gene TRBJ2-2; possible D gene TRBD2, 5 bases. Germline CDR1 MNHEY, CDR2 SVGAGI. This CDR3 has 15 amino acids. Between the trimmed V and J ends, which lost 4 bases and 2 bases, there was a span of 11 bases. The CDR3 DNA follows: TGTGCCAGCAGTTCAATGGGAGTTAACACCGGGGAGCTGTTTTTT. Its translation: CASSSMGVNTGELFF.

By proportion, this clone is large. This chain uses TRBV20-1 with TRBJ2-7; D is perhaps TRBD1 (5 bases). V lost 5 bases and J 4 bases, leaving 15 bases between the germline ends. Germline V gene sequence: CDR1 DFQATT, CDR2 SNEGSKA (reference sequence). The CDR3 consists of 13 residues. CDR3 sequence reads: CSAYRSRGYEQYF. The DNA for the CDR3 is TGCAGTGCTTACAGGTCAAGGGGATACGAGCAGTACTTC.

The sample holds a few counts of this clone. The chain has TRBV12-3 or TRBV12-4 and TRBJ2-5; D is possibly TRBD2 (6 bases). The CDR3 has 14 amino acids. The V end was cut by 3 bases, the J end by 4 bases, with 12 bases between. The CDR3 protein is CASSFVPGAETQYF. CDR3 DNA: TGTGCCAGCAGTTTCGTCCCGGGAGCAGAGACCCAGTACTTC.

The rearrangement links TRBV7-2 to TRBJ2-2; tentatively, D is TRBD1 (5 bases). This CDR3 has 14 amino acids. V was cut by 6 bases and J by 3 bases, with 11 bases left in between. Germline V gene lookup returns CDR1 SGHTA and CDR2 FQGNSA. As DNA, the CDR3 is TGTGCCAGCAGATGGGGCTCATACACCGGGGAGCTGTTTTTT. Amino acid sequence: CASRWGSYTGELFF.

This sequence joins TRBV12-3 or TRBV12-4 and TRBJ2-2; no definite D call. The V gene lost 6 bases and the J gene lost 1 base, with 12 bases spanning the gap. The CDR3 contains 15 residues. As DNA, the CDR3 is TGTGCCAGCAGGTACGGACCGTTGAACACCGGGGAGCTGTTTTTT. Amino acid sequence: CASRYGPLNTGELFF.

The chain employs TRBV28 and TRBJ2-1; unclear D gene. V lost 7 bases and J 5 bases, leaving 15 bases between the germline ends. The CDR3 contains 14 residues. Germline V gene sequence: CDR1 MDHEN, CDR2 SYDVKM. CDR3 nucleotides: TGTGCCAGCATCTTGGCGGCAGCAAACAATGAGCAGTTCTTC. Protein sequence: CASILAAANNEQFF.

The V call is TRBV6-1, the J call TRBJ2-2, with D possibly TRBD2 on 6 matching bases. CDR1 MNHNS and CDR2 SASEGT come from the germline V gene. The CDR3 covers 15 residues. The V end lost 6 bases, the J end lost 0 bases, and 11 bases lay between the germline ends. CDR3 amino acids: CASRGGAANTGELFF. CDR3 sequence (DNA): TGTGCCAGCAGAGGCGGGGCCGCGAACACCGGGGAGCTGTTTTTT.

This clone came up a few times. V is TRBV10-3 and J is TRBJ2-1, with 9 nucleotides matching TRBD2. The V segment lost 8 bases and the J segment 9 bases; nucleotides outside the gene matches: 8. The germline V gene encodes CDR1 ENHRY and CDR2 SYGVKD. CDR3 length: 13 amino acids. The CDR3, as DNA: TGTGCCATCTCCGCGGGAGGGTTGGTTGAGCAGTTCTTC. Protein sequence: CAISAGGLVEQFF.

The chain is built from TRBV7-9 and TRBJ1-2, with D possibly being TRBD1 (6 bases). This CDR3 is 12 amino acids long. Germline CDR1 and CDR2: SEHNR and FQNEAQ (reference sequence). The CDR3 coding sequence is TGTCCCACCCGCCCACAGGGTGAGGGCTACACCTTC. As protein: CPTRPQGEGYTF.

This clone is large by share. This chain joins TRBV11-2 and TRBJ1-2; 12 nucleotides line up with TRBD1. Trimming at V came to 5 bases and at J to 7 bases, leaving 11 bases not matched to a gene. The germline gives CDR1 SGHAT, CDR2 FQNNGV. The CDR3 loop spans 16 amino acids. CDR3 loop: CASSRNRDRGQGGYTF. As DNA, the CDR3 is TGTGCCAGCAGCCGAAACAGGGACAGGGGGCAGGGTGGCTACACCTTC.

This clone is medium-sized within its sample. The V call is TRBV5-5, the J call TRBJ1-4; the D is unclear. Germline loops: CDR1 SGHKS, CDR2 YYEKEE (reference sequence). This CDR3 has 14 residues. Between the trimmed V and J ends, which lost 2 bases and 6 bases, there was a span of 11 bases. CDR3 bases: TGTGCCAGCAGCTTCGGGAGGCGATATGAAAAACTGTTTTTT. It translates to CASSFGRRYEKLFF.

This clone was detected only a few times. The chain has TRBV12-3 or TRBV12-4 and TRBJ2-7, with D possibly TRBD2 on 6 matching bases. The length of the CDR3 is 15 residues. The ends were cut back, 6 bases at V and 7 bases at J, with 22 bases in the middle. The CDR3 region is CASSRGGGGTWEQYF. The CDR3 nucleotides are TGTGCCAGCAGCCGCGGCGGTGGCGGGACCTGGGAGCAGTACTTC.

The chain has TRBV19 and TRBJ1-5, with no clear D. Per germline, CDR1 LNHDA and CDR2 SQIVND (reference sequence). V was shortened by 5 bases and J by 1 base, with 9 bases between the two germline ends. The CDR3 spans 14 residues. The CDR3, as DNA: TGTGCCAGTAGTGTGGGAATCAGCAATCAGCCCCAGCATTTT. Amino acids: CASSVGISNQPQHF. The complete variable domain, with remaining parts taken from reference TRBV19 and TRBJ1-5, reads DGGITQSPKYLFRKEGQNVTLSCEQNLNHDAMYWYRQDPGQGLRLIYYSQIVNDFQKGDIAEGYSVSREKKESFPLTVTSAQKNPTAFYLCASSVGISNQPQHFGDGTRLSIL.

The chain combines TRBV27 with TRBJ2-5; possible D gene TRBD2, 6 bases. Germline V CDR1 and CDR2: MNHEY, SMNVEV (reference sequence). Trimming took off 3 bases at V and 7 bases at J, with 12 bases between the two ends. The CDR3 totals 13 residues. This CDR3 is CASSLRGLGTQYF. The CDR3 nucleotides read TGTGCCAGCAGTTTGCGGGGTCTCGGGACCCAGTACTTC.

This chain joins TRBV6-1 and TRBJ1-3; 7 nucleotides line up with TRBD1. Losses at the gene ends were 4 bases for V and 8 bases for J; bases not matched to a gene: 8. This CDR3 is built from 14 residues. CDR1 MNHNS and CDR2 SASEGT come from the germline V gene. The CDR3 DNA reads TGTGCCAGCAGTGGGACAGGTAGAAGGTACACCATATATTTT. It translates to CASSGTGRRYTIYF.